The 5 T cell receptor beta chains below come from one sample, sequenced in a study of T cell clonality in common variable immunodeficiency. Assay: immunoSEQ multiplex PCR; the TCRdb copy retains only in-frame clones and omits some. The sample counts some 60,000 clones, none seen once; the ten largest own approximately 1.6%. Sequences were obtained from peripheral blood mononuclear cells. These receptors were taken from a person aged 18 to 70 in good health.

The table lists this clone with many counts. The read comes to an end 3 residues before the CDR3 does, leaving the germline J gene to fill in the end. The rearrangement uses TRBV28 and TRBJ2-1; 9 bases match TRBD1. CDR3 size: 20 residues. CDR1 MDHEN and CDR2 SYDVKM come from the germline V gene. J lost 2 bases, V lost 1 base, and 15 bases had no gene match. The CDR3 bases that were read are TGTGCCAGCAGTTTATCCTATACAGGGGGCCGGCGGGAGACCTACAATGAG. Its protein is CASSLSYTGGRRETYNE. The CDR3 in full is CASSLSYTGGRRETYNEQFF.

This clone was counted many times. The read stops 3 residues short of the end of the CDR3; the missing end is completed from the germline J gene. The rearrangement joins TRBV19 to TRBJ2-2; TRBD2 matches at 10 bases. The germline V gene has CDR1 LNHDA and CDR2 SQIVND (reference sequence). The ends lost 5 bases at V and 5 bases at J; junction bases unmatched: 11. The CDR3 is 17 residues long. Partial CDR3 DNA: TGTGCCAGTAGTCCCCAGGGTAGCGGGAGGAGGACCGGGGAG. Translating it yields CASSPQGSGRRTGE. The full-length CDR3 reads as CASSPQGSGRRTGELFF. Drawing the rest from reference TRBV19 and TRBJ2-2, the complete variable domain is DGGITQSPKYLFRKEGQNVTLSCEQNLNHDAMYWYRQDPGQGLRLIYYSQIVNDFQKGDIAEGYSVSREKKESFPLTVTSAQKNPTAFYLCASSPQGSGRRTGELFFGEGSRLTVL.

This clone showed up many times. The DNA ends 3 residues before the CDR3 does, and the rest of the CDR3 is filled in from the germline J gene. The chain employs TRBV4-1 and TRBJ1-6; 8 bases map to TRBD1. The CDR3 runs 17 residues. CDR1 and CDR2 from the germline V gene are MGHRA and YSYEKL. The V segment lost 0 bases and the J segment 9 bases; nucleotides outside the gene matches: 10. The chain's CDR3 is CASSQEDRVGFGSPLHF. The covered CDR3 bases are TGCGCCAGCAGCCAAGAGGACAGGGTTGGGTTCGGTTCACCC.

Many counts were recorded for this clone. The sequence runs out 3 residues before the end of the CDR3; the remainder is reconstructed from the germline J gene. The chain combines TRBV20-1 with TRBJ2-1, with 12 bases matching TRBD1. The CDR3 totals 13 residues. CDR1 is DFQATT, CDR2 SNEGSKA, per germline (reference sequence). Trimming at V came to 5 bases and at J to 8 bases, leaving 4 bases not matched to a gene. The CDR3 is CSAQGQGAYEQFF. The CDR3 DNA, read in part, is TGCAGTGCTCAGGGACAGGGGGCGTATGAG.

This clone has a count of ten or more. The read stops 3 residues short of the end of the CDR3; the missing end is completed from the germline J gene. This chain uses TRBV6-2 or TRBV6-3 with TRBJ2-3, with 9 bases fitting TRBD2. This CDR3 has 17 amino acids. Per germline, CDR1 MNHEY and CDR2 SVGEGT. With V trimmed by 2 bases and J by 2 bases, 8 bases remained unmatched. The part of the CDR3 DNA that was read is TGTGCCAGCAGTTACGGTCTAGCGGGGACCAACACAGATACG. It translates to CASSYGLAGTNTDT. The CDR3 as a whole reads CASSYGLAGTNTDTQYF.